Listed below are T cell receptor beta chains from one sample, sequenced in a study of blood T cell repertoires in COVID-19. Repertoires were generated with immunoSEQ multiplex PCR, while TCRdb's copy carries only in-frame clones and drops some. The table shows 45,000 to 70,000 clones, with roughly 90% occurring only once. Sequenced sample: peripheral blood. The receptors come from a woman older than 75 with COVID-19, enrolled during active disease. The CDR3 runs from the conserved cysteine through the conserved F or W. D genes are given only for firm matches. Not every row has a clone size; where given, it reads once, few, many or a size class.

cdr3_nt: TGTGCCAGCAGCCCCAGGGCGGGAACGAACACTGAAGCTTTCTTT; cdr3_aa: CASSPRAGTNTEAFF; clone_size: NA; d_call: NA; j_call: TRBJ1-1; v_call: TRBV21-1
cdr3_nt: TGTGCTAGTGGTTATAGACAGGAGCAGTTCTTC; cdr3_aa: CASGYRQEQFF; clone_size: once; d_call: NA; j_call: TRBJ2-1; v_call: TRBV12-5
cdr3_nt: TGCGCCAGCAGTCGGACTAGCGGGGGAGAAAACATTCAGTACTTC; cdr3_aa: CASSRTSGGENIQYF; clone_size: NA; d_call: TRBD2; j_call: TRBJ2-4; v_call: TRBV5-1
cdr3_nt: TGTGCCAGCAGTGAAGCGACGATAGGGGTGTTTTTT; cdr3_aa: CASSEATIGVFF; clone_size: NA; d_call: NA; j_call: TRBJ1-4; v_call: TRBV6-1
cdr3_nt: TGTGCCAGCACCAATCGACGGGAAAAGCCCCAGCATTTT; cdr3_aa: CASTNRREKPQHF; clone_size: NA; d_call: NA; j_call: TRBJ1-5; v_call: TRBV11-3
cdr3_nt: TGTGCCAGCAGCTTAAGAGGGACAGGGATACGGGAGCAGTTCTTC; cdr3_aa: CASSLRGTGIREQFF; clone_size: NA; d_call: TRBD1; j_call: TRBJ2-1; v_call: TRBV11-3
cdr3_nt: TGTGCCAGCAGTGAAGTGGTTAGGAGCGGGGGGGCTTCGAGCTCAGATACGCAGTATTTT; cdr3_aa: CASSEVVRSGGASSSDTQYF; clone_size: once; d_call: TRBD2; j_call: TRBJ2-3; v_call: TRBV6-1
cdr3_nt: TGTGCCAGCAGCTTGCGCGCGGCCAGCGGGGGGCCGCGGGAAAAACTGTTTTTT; cdr3_aa: CASSLRAASGGPREKLFF; clone_size: few; d_call: NA; j_call: TRBJ1-4; v_call: TRBV7-2
cdr3_nt: TGTGCCAGCAGCCAACTTCAAGGCGGCGAGCAGTACTTC; cdr3_aa: CASSQLQGGEQYF; clone_size: NA; d_call: NA; j_call: TRBJ2-7; v_call: TRBV3-1/TRBV3-2
cdr3_nt: TGCGCCAGCTCGAAAGGGGGCGTTAGTAACACCGGGGAGCTGTTTTTT; cdr3_aa: CASSKGGVSNTGELFF; clone_size: NA; d_call: TRBD1; j_call: TRBJ2-2; v_call: TRBV5-1
cdr3_nt: TGCAGTGCTAGCCCAGATTCACCCCTCCACTTT; cdr3_aa: CSASPDSPLHF; clone_size: NA; d_call: NA; j_call: TRBJ1-6; v_call: TRBV20-1
cdr3_nt: TGCGCCAGCAGCTTGAGGACAGGCCTCTACGAGCAGTACTTC; cdr3_aa: CASSLRTGLYEQYF; clone_size: NA; d_call: TRBD1; j_call: TRBJ2-7; v_call: TRBV5-1
cdr3_nt: TGCAGCGTTGACCCTCTGGCGGGGGGCCGGCCCTACAATGAGCAGTTCTTC; cdr3_aa: CSVDPLAGGRPYNEQFF; clone_size: NA; d_call: TRBD2; j_call: TRBJ2-1; v_call: TRBV29-1
cdr3_nt: TGTGCCAGCAGCTTAGCTCAGGCGTCTTGGGAGCCTGAAGCTTTCTTT; cdr3_aa: CASSLAQASWEPEAFF; clone_size: NA; d_call: NA; j_call: TRBJ1-1; v_call: TRBV7-2
cdr3_nt: TGTGCCAGTAGCCCGGACAGGGCCACAGATACGCAGTATTTT; cdr3_aa: CASSPDRATDTQYF; clone_size: NA; d_call: TRBD1; j_call: TRBJ2-3; v_call: TRBV19
cdr3_nt: TGTGCCAGCAGTTACTCGAGGGCTAGCGGACCCTACGAGCAGTACTTC; cdr3_aa: CASSYSRASGPYEQYF; clone_size: NA; d_call: TRBD2; j_call: TRBJ2-7; v_call: TRBV6-2/TRBV6-3
cdr3_nt: TGCGCCAGCAGCCCGGACAGCTCCTATAATTCACCCCTCCACTTT; cdr3_aa: CASSPDSSYNSPLHF; clone_size: NA; d_call: NA; j_call: TRBJ1-6; v_call: TRBV5-1
cdr3_nt: TGTGCCAGCAGGATCCTAGCCTCTAGAACAGATACGCAGTATTTT; cdr3_aa: CASRILASRTDTQYF; clone_size: NA; d_call: NA; j_call: TRBJ2-3; v_call: TRBV27
cdr3_nt: TGTGCCAGTAGTAGGGACATCTATGGCTACACCTTC; cdr3_aa: CASSRDIYGYTF; clone_size: few; d_call: NA; j_call: TRBJ1-2; v_call: TRBV19
cdr3_nt: TGTGCCAGCATCCGGGATCGATACGGTTCACCCCTCCACTTT; cdr3_aa: CASIRDRYGSPLHF; clone_size: once; d_call: NA; j_call: TRBJ1-6; v_call: TRBV2
cdr3_nt: TGTGCCAGCAGGCCGGGACAGGTGAACACTGAAGCTTTCTTT; cdr3_aa: CASRPGQVNTEAFF; clone_size: NA; d_call: TRBD1; j_call: TRBJ1-1; v_call: TRBV6-5
cdr3_nt: TGTGCCAGTAGTATGGGCAACGGCAATTCACCCCTCCACTTT; cdr3_aa: CASSMGNGNSPLHF; clone_size: few; d_call: NA; j_call: TRBJ1-6; v_call: TRBV19
cdr3_nt: TGTGCCAGCAGCAAAACAGGCCCCCGGCCCCAGCATTTT; cdr3_aa: CASSKTGPRPQHF; clone_size: NA; d_call: NA; j_call: TRBJ1-5; v_call: TRBV21-1
cdr3_nt: TGTGCCAGCAGCTTAGCCGTGGGACGTAGGGGAGGGGGCACAGATACGCAGTATTTT; cdr3_aa: CASSLAVGRRGGGTDTQYF; clone_size: NA; d_call: TRBD2; j_call: TRBJ2-3; v_call: TRBV7-2
cdr3_nt: TGCGCCAGCAGCTTCCGTGCAGGGAGGGATACGCAGTATTTT; cdr3_aa: CASSFRAGRDTQYF; clone_size: NA; d_call: NA; j_call: TRBJ2-3; v_call: TRBV5-1
cdr3_nt: TGTGCCAGCAACGGAATGGGGACTAGCGGCACCGGGGAGCTGTTTTTT; cdr3_aa: CASNGMGTSGTGELFF; clone_size: NA; d_call: TRBD2; j_call: TRBJ2-2; v_call: TRBV14
cdr3_nt: TGCAGCGTAACCGGGACAGGGGCTGAAAAACTGTTTTTT; cdr3_aa: CSVTGTGAEKLFF; clone_size: once; d_call: TRBD1; j_call: TRBJ1-4; v_call: TRBV29-1
cdr3_nt: TGTGCCAGCAAGGGAGACAATGAGCAGTTCTTC; cdr3_aa: CASKGDNEQFF; clone_size: NA; d_call: NA; j_call: TRBJ2-1; v_call: TRBV6-6
cdr3_nt: TGCGCCAGCAGCTTGGAGGGGCCCTATGAAAAACTGTTTTTT; cdr3_aa: CASSLEGPYEKLFF; clone_size: NA; d_call: NA; j_call: TRBJ1-4; v_call: TRBV5-1
cdr3_nt: TGTGCCTGGGGGTGGAACAGTAATGAAAAACTGTTTTTT; cdr3_aa: CAWGWNSNEKLFF; clone_size: few; d_call: NA; j_call: TRBJ1-4; v_call: TRBV30
cdr3_nt: TGCGCCAGCAGCCAAAAACCGGGACAAATCTCTAACACCGGGGAGCTGTTTTTT; cdr3_aa: CASSQKPGQISNTGELFF; clone_size: NA; d_call: NA; j_call: TRBJ2-2; v_call: TRBV4-1
cdr3_nt: TGTGCCAGCAGCCGGGCTAGCGGGGGCAAAAACATTCAGTACTTC; cdr3_aa: CASSRASGGKNIQYF; clone_size: NA; d_call: TRBD2; j_call: TRBJ2-4; v_call: TRBV5-4
cdr3_nt: TGTGCCAGCAGTCCGACAGGGAGCTCTGGGGCCAACGTCCTGACTTTC; cdr3_aa: CASSPTGSSGANVLTF; clone_size: NA; d_call: TRBD1; j_call: TRBJ2-6; v_call: TRBV5-5
cdr3_nt: TGTGCCAGCAGTGGGTCAGGGGGAAATCAGCCCCAGCATTTT; cdr3_aa: CASSGSGGNQPQHF; clone_size: NA; d_call: TRBD1; j_call: TRBJ1-5; v_call: TRBV2
cdr3_nt: TGCGCCAGCAGCGTCTGGGACAGGGCGGGTGAAAAACTGTTTTTT; cdr3_aa: CASSVWDRAGEKLFF; clone_size: NA; d_call: TRBD1; j_call: TRBJ1-4; v_call: TRBV4-1
cdr3_nt: TGCGCCAGCAGCCCCCTGACAGGGGGCGGCACAGATACGCAGTATTTT; cdr3_aa: CASSPLTGGGTDTQYF; clone_size: NA; d_call: TRBD1; j_call: TRBJ2-3; v_call: TRBV5-1
cdr3_nt: TGTGCCAGCAGTTTCCAGGACAGCCGTAACACTGAAGCTTTCTTT; cdr3_aa: CASSFQDSRNTEAFF; clone_size: NA; d_call: NA; j_call: TRBJ1-1; v_call: TRBV6-5
cdr3_nt: TGTGCCAGTAGTAGCGGGGCCTATTACAATGAGCAGTTCTTC; cdr3_aa: CASSSGAYYNEQFF; clone_size: NA; d_call: NA; j_call: TRBJ2-1; v_call: TRBV19
cdr3_nt: TGCGCCAGCAGCCCAGACAGGGGGCCCAATCAGCCCCAGCATTTT; cdr3_aa: CASSPDRGPNQPQHF; clone_size: NA; d_call: TRBD1; j_call: TRBJ1-5; v_call: TRBV5-1
cdr3_nt: TGTGCCAGCAGCCACGCTACCCAACTCCAGGGGACAAAACTGTTTTTT; cdr3_aa: CASSHATQLQGTKLFF; clone_size: NA; d_call: NA; j_call: TRBJ1-4; v_call: TRBV3-1/TRBV3-2
cdr3_nt: TGTGCCTGGAGGACCGGAAAGGGGGCTAGTACCTACGAGCAGTACTTC; cdr3_aa: CAWRTGKGASTYEQYF; clone_size: NA; d_call: TRBD1; j_call: TRBJ2-7; v_call: TRBV30
cdr3_nt: TGTGCCAGCTCACCACTTGCGCGGGGGAGCGCGGGAGATACGCAGTATTTT; cdr3_aa: CASSPLARGSAGDTQYF; clone_size: NA; d_call: TRBD2; j_call: TRBJ2-3; v_call: TRBV18
cdr3_nt: TGTGCCAGCAGCTTCCGGGACAGGGCCAACAATGAGCAGTTCTTC; cdr3_aa: CASSFRDRANNEQFF; clone_size: once; d_call: TRBD1; j_call: TRBJ2-1; v_call: TRBV7-9
cdr3_nt: TGTGCCAGCAGTCGCAGGGGTATCAACTATGGCTACACCTTC; cdr3_aa: CASSRRGINYGYTF; clone_size: NA; d_call: NA; j_call: TRBJ1-2; v_call: TRBV2
cdr3_nt: TGTGCCAGCAGTGAAACGGTCGGGTACCAAGAGACCCAGTACTTC; cdr3_aa: CASSETVGYQETQYF; clone_size: once; d_call: NA; j_call: TRBJ2-5; v_call: TRBV6-1
cdr3_nt: TGTGCCAGCAGAACAAGAAACACTGAAGCTTTCTTT; cdr3_aa: CASRTRNTEAFF; clone_size: once; d_call: NA; j_call: TRBJ1-1; v_call: TRBV28
cdr3_nt: TGTGCCAGTAGCCAGACAGGGGAAACACGCTACACCTTC; cdr3_aa: CASSQTGETRYTF; clone_size: NA; d_call: TRBD1; j_call: TRBJ1-2; v_call: TRBV19
cdr3_nt: TGCGCCAGCAGCCCGGGGACAACCACCGGGGAGCTGTTTTTT; cdr3_aa: CASSPGTTTGELFF; clone_size: once; d_call: NA; j_call: TRBJ2-2; v_call: TRBV5-1
cdr3_nt: TGTGCCAGCACCAACAAGGCGGGGGGATACAATGAGCAGTTCTTC; cdr3_aa: CASTNKAGGYNEQFF; clone_size: NA; d_call: TRBD2; j_call: TRBJ2-1; v_call: TRBV6-5
cdr3_nt: TGTGCCACCTGGACTAGCGGGGGCAGCTCCTACGAGCAGTACTTC; cdr3_aa: CATWTSGGSSYEQYF; clone_size: NA; d_call: TRBD2; j_call: TRBJ2-7; v_call: TRBV2
cdr3_nt: TGTGCCAGCAGCCACGGTGGGAACACCGGGGAGCTGTTTTTT; cdr3_aa: CASSHGGNTGELFF; clone_size: NA; d_call: NA; j_call: TRBJ2-2; v_call: TRBV3-1/TRBV3-2
cdr3_nt: TGCGCCAGCAGCTTAACGGGTGCCCCCCTCTATGGCTACACCTTC; cdr3_aa: CASSLTGAPLYGYTF; clone_size: NA; d_call: NA; j_call: TRBJ1-2; v_call: TRBV5-1
cdr3_nt: TGTGCCAGCAGTGAACGAGGGTTGTATAGCAATCAGCCCCAGCATTTT; cdr3_aa: CASSERGLYSNQPQHF; clone_size: NA; d_call: NA; j_call: TRBJ1-5; v_call: TRBV6-1
cdr3_nt: TGTGCCAGCAGTTCCGGGAGGACTGAAGCTTTCTTT; cdr3_aa: CASSSGRTEAFF; clone_size: once; d_call: NA; j_call: TRBJ1-1; v_call: TRBV27
cdr3_nt: TGTGCCAGCAAGGGGACAGATTACTCCTACGAGCAGTACTTC; cdr3_aa: CASKGTDYSYEQYF; clone_size: NA; d_call: NA; j_call: TRBJ2-7; v_call: TRBV21-1
cdr3_nt: TGTGCCACCGCCAGGGGGCACTCCTGGAACACTGAAGCTTTCTTT; cdr3_aa: CATARGHSWNTEAFF; clone_size: NA; d_call: TRBD1; j_call: TRBJ1-1; v_call: TRBV6-5
cdr3_nt: TGTGCCATCAGTGGGTCGGGACAGGGGGCGCGGGGGGCCAACGTCCTGACTTTC; cdr3_aa: CAISGSGQGARGANVLTF; clone_size: NA; d_call: TRBD1; j_call: TRBJ2-6; v_call: TRBV10-3
cdr3_nt: TGTGCCAGCAGCTGGGACAGGATGAATGAGCAGTTCTTC; cdr3_aa: CASSWDRMNEQFF; clone_size: NA; d_call: TRBD1; j_call: TRBJ2-1; v_call: TRBV5-8
cdr3_nt: TGTGCCAGCAGTCCGGGGACAGGATTTTCTCCTGGAAGAAAACTGTTTTTT; cdr3_aa: CASSPGTGFSPGRKLFF; clone_size: once; d_call: TRBD1; j_call: TRBJ1-4; v_call: TRBV6-6
cdr3_nt: TGTGCCAGCAGTCCAACAGGGGCAAGTCAGCCCCAGCATTTT; cdr3_aa: CASSPTGASQPQHF; clone_size: NA; d_call: TRBD1; j_call: TRBJ1-5; v_call: TRBV6-2/TRBV6-3